The following is a T cell receptor beta chain sequence with its context. What it binds is not known. One end of the junction does not line up with germline, which may come from a read error. This sample is part of a study of metastatic and nonmetastatic thyroid tumors. As for the study in general: Where malignant and benign thyroid patients were concerned, repertoires were compared across blood and tumor or nodule tissue. Regarding the study as a whole: As reported, TCR beta diversity in blood and tumor was significantly higher in malignant thyroid tumors than in benign nodules.

Authors' data handling: Across clinicopathological groups, CDR3 differences served as the basis for building a distant-metastasis classifier for papillary thyroid cancer. MiXCR reprocessed the PCR reads for TCRdb. The V and J calls were not made by the authors but by TCRdb's processing. The sample consists of 13,000 to 15,000 clones, around 32% of them appearing once. All patients were treatment-naive before thyroid surgery. The germline V gene has CDR1 SGHAT and CDR2 FQDESV (reference sequence). The CDR3 spans 16 residues. This chain uses TRBV11-1 with TRBJ2-2, with D tentatively TRBD1 or TRBD2 (5 bases each). The TCR was taken from a male donor with papillary thyroid cancer or a benign thyroid nodule (not recorded which). Some clones in this sample may be carry-over from other donors' samples. What was sequenced was tumor tissue. CDR3 in DNA: TGTGGCCGCAGCGGCACCGGGACGGTTAACACCGGGGAGCCGTTTTTT. Protein sequence: CGRSGTGTVNTGEPFF.